This entry lists 18 T cell receptor beta chains sequenced from one sample in a study of T cell changes during pregnancy in multiple sclerosis. Clones were sequenced by immunoSEQ multiplex PCR, and TCRdb holds only the in-frame ones, with some missing. The data hold roughly 36,000 clones, with 91% observed a single time. The sequencing here drew on CD8+ T cells from peripheral blood mononuclear cells, taken in the second trimester of pregnancy. These receptors were taken from a female donor with multiple sclerosis, enrolled in a pregnancy study.

The chain joins TRBV4-1 to TRBJ2-2; D remains ambiguous. CDR3 length equals 14 residues. Between the trimmed V and J ends, which lost 3 bases and 4 bases, there was a span of 9 bases. Germline-derived CDR1 and CDR2 are MGHRA and YSYEKL. CDR3 bases: TGCGCCAGCAGCCATACAGACCCCACCGGGGAGCTGTTTTTT. The encoded protein is CASSHTDPTGELFF.

By sample share, this clone is large. V gene TRBV10-1 combines with J gene TRBJ1-1, with a weak D call TRBD1 (5 bases). This CDR3 contains 14 residues. The ends were cut back, 7 bases at V and 6 bases at J, with 18 bases in the middle. Germline CDR1 is WNHNN and CDR2 is SYGVQD (reference sequence). The CDR3 region is CASTQDISGSEAFF. CDR3 coding DNA: TGCGCCAGCACCCAGGACATCTCGGGCTCTGAAGCTTTCTTT.

This clone was detected only a few times. The CDR3 here is CASSKEGGTYNEQFF. The CDR3 DNA sequence: TGTGCCAGTAGTAAGGAGGGAGGGACCTACAATGAGCAGTTCTTC. The J gene is TRBJ2-1, the V gene TRBV19; 7 bases are shared with TRBD2. The CDR3 contains 15 residues. Germline assignment: CDR1 LNHDA and CDR2 SQIVND (reference sequence). J lost 2 bases, V lost 4 bases, and 5 bases had no gene match.

The chain couples TRBV7-6 to TRBJ2-7, with 9 bases lining up with TRBD2. V gave up 1 base and J gave up 3 bases; unmatched junction bases: 4. CDR3 length equals 15 residues. The germline CDR1 and CDR2 sequences are SGHVS and FNYEAQ. The CDR3 bases are TGTGCCAGCAGCTTAGGGGCTAGCGGGAACTACGAGCAGTACTTC. It codes for CASSLGASGNYEQYF.

The chain is built from TRBV30 and TRBJ1-2; TRBD1 aligns across 8 bases. This CDR3 spans 13 amino acids. V was pared by 5 bases and J by 8 bases, with 10 bases of the junction left unmatched. Per the germline V gene, CDR1 is GTSNPN and CDR2 is SVGIG (reference sequence). DNA for the CDR3: TGTGCCTGGGACAGGGGAGCGAGGGGAGGCTACACCTTC. This sequence encodes CAWDRGARGGYTF.

This chain connects TRBV27 to TRBJ2-1, with TRBD2 identical over 12 bases. With V trimmed by 8 bases and J by 4 bases, 3 bases remained unmatched. Germline V CDR1 and CDR2: MNHEY, SMNVEV (reference sequence). The CDR3 runs to 14 residues. CDR3 in amino acids: CASQLAGGYNEQFF. The CDR3 DNA reads TGTGCCAGCCAGCTAGCGGGGGGGTACAATGAGCAGTTCTTC.

This clone came up once. The chain is built from TRBV6-1 and TRBJ2-1; 11 nucleotides match TRBD2. V was clipped by 4 bases and J by 7 bases; unmatched bases: 6. CDR3 length equals 15 residues. CDR1 is MNHNS and CDR2 is SASEGT in the germline V gene. CDR3 sequence (DNA): TGTGCCAGCAGTGGTCTAGCGGGGGGCTTGAATGAGCAGTTCTTC. It encodes CASSGLAGGLNEQFF.

This chain connects TRBV4-3 to TRBJ2-1, with D possibly TRBD2 on 5 matching bases. CDR1 is LGHNA, CDR2 YSLEER, per germline. V was clipped by 3 bases and J by 0 bases, with 6 bases between them. This CDR3 has 14 amino acids. The CDR3 coding sequence is TGCGCCAGCAGCCACGGGGACTCCTACAATGAGCAGTTCTTC. Its protein is CASSHGDSYNEQFF.

The V call is TRBV29-1, the J call TRBJ2-2; 7 bases map to TRBD1. Per the germline V gene, CDR1 is SQVTM and CDR2 is ANQGSEA. The CDR3 is 12 residues long. Germline trimming cut 2 bases from V and 7 bases from J; bases unmatched to any gene: 1. The CDR3 sequence: CSVERQGGELFF. DNA for the CDR3: TGCAGCGTTGAAAGACAGGGCGGGGAGCTGTTTTTT.

The V and J genes are TRBV6-1 and TRBJ2-7; the D gene is possibly TRBD1 (6 bases). Germline CDR1 and CDR2: MNHNS and SASEGT. Trimming left V 3 bases short and J 3 bases short, with 15 bases between. The CDR3 contains 15 residues. The CDR3 bases are TGTGCCAGCAGTGATCCATACCAGGGGTACTACGAGCAGTACTTC. It specifies CASSDPYQGYYEQYF.

V is TRBV6-5 and J is TRBJ1-1, with D possibly TRBD1 on 5 matching bases. The CDR3 sequence is 16 residues long. CDR1 is MNHEY, CDR2 SVGAGI, per germline. V was cut by 2 bases and J by 11 bases, with 24 bases left in between. CDR3 sequence (DNA): TGTGCCAGCAGTTACAGTTCGGGCGCGGTCATAGGGGTCGCTTTCTTT. Translating gives CASSYSSGAVIGVAFF.

The chain couples TRBV6-4 to TRBJ2-4, with 8 bases that match TRBD2. Germline V gene sequence: CDR1 MRHNA, CDR2 SNTAGT. J was trimmed by 9 bases and V by 0 bases; bases with no gene match: 4. The CDR3 runs 14 residues. The CDR3 reads CASSDSTGGGIQYF. The CDR3 DNA follows: TGTGCCAGCAGTGACTCGACGGGGGGGGGCATTCAGTACTTC.

V is TRBV6-1 and J is TRBJ2-7; possibly TRBD2 for D (5 bases). Trimming took off 10 bases at V and 6 bases at J, with 16 bases between the two ends. The germline V gene encodes CDR1 MNHNS and CDR2 SASEGT. The CDR3 consists of 12 residues. CDR3 sequence (DNA): TGTGCCACACAAAGAGGGAGTGGCGAGCAGTACTTC. The encoded protein is CATQRGSGEQYF.

The chain couples TRBV4-1 to TRBJ1-1; TRBD1 matches 7 bases. This CDR3 contains 13 residues. The V segment lost 6 bases and the J segment 4 bases; nucleotides outside the gene matches: 5. The germline V gene encodes CDR1 MGHRA and CDR2 YSYEKL. CDR3 amino acids: CASRPGGGTEAFF. CDR3 sequence (DNA): TGCGCCAGCAGACCAGGGGGAGGCACTGAAGCTTTCTTT.

The chain joins TRBV27 to TRBJ2-1; 9 bases line up with TRBD2. Per germline, CDR1 MNHEY and CDR2 SMNVEV (reference sequence). The CDR3 loop spans 16 amino acids. V lost 6 bases, J lost 2 bases, and 8 bases stayed unmatched. The CDR3 reads CASRVAGALPYNEQFF. The CDR3 DNA sequence: TGTGCCAGCAGGGTAGCGGGAGCTTTGCCCTACAATGAGCAGTTCTTC.

V and J are TRBV20-1 and TRBJ2-1; D may be TRBD2 (5 bases). This CDR3 has 11 residues. CDR1 and CDR2 (germline): DFQATT, SNEGSKA (reference sequence). Trimming took 7 bases from V and 5 from J, leaving 9 bases between them. The DNA for the CDR3 is TGCAGTGAACTAGGAGACAATGAGCAGTTCTTC. Its translation is CSELGDNEQFF.

V and J are TRBV13 and TRBJ2-1, with D perhaps matching TRBD2 (5 bases). Trimming left V 4 bases short and J 12 bases short, with 13 bases between. CDR1 is PRHDT and CDR2 is FYEKMQ in the germline V gene (reference sequence). The CDR3 runs 12 residues. The CDR3 region has the DNA TGTGCCAGCAGCTCCGGACTCCCCATGCAGTTCTTC. It encodes CASSSGLPMQFF.

The chain joins TRBV29-1 to TRBJ1-1; TRBD1 is a possible D gene (6 bases). Trimming stripped 5 bases from V and 4 bases from J, with 14 bases between. The germline gives CDR1 SQVTM, CDR2 ANQGSEA. This CDR3 is 13 amino acids long. Written as DNA, the CDR3 is TGCAGCGTTACTCCAGGGGAGGGCACTGAAGCTTTCTTT. Residues: CSVTPGEGTEAFF.